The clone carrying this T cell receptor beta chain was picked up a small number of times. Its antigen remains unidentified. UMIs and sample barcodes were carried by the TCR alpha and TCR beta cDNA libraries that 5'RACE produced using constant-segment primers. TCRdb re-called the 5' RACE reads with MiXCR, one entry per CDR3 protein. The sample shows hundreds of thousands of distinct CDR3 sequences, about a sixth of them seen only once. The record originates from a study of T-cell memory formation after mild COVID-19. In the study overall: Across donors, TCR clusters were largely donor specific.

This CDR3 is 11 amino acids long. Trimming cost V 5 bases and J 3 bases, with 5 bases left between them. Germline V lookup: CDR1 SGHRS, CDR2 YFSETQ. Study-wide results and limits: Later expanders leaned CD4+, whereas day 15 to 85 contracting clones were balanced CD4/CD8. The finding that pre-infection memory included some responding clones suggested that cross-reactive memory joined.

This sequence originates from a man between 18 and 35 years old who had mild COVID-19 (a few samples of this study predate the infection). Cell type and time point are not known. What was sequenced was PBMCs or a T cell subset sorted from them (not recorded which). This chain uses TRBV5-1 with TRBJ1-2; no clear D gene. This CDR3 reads CASREDYGYTF. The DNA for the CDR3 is TGCGCCAGCAGGGAGGACTATGGCTACACCTTC.